This T cell receptor beta chain was obtained from a study of tumor-infiltrating lymphocytes in primary liver carcinoma. Study-level information: Patients comprised men and women whose ages fell between 30 and 69 years. Overall study findings and caveats: Relative to tumor region pairs, the tumor-adjacent and tumor-blood pairs showed overlap that was lower.

Co-extraction of both nucleic acids (RNA and DNA) used roughly 20-33 mg of unsorted bulk tissue. From roughly 470 ng total RNA, TCR beta cDNA was generated with a primer in the constant region. Each TCR beta library was derived from three nested multiplex PCR rounds that employed slightly modified ARM-PCR. The opening two PCR rounds, about 10 cycles each, paired TRBV1-TRBV30 forward primers with a C-beta reverse primer. Via MiXCR, TCRdb re-called the multiplex PCR reads, giving one row per CDR3 protein. The data contain about 190,000 distinct CDR3 sequences, 85% of them singletons. Concerning this clonotype: No antigen is known for it. One end of the junction is discordant with germline, which a read error may explain.

The CDR3 has 13 amino acids. Germline CDR1 SGHAT, CDR2 FQNNGV. The TCR sequence derives from a middle-aged man with primary liver carcinoma and hepatitis B virus infection. This chain joins TRBV11-2 and TRBJ1-1; the D is unclear. What was sequenced was tumor tissue from primary liver carcinoma. CDR3 nucleotide sequence: TGTGCCAGCAATTTAGGCCTGAACACTGATGCTTTCTTT. Translation gives CASNLGLNTDAFF.